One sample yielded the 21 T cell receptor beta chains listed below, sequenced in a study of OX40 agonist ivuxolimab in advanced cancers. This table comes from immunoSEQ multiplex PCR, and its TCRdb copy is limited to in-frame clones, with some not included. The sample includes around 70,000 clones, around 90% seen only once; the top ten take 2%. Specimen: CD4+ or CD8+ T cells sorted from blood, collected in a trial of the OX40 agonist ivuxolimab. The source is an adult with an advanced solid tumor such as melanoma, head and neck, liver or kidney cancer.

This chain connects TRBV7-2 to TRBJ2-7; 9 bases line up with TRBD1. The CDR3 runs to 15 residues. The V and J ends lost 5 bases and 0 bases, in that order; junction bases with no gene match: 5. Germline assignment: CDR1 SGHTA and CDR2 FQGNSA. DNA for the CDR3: TGTGCCAGCAGCGGGGACAGGGTCGGCTCCTACGAGCAGTACTTC. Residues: CASSGDRVGSYEQYF. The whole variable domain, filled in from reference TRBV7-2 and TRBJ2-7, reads GAGVSQSPSNKVTEKGKDVELRCDPISGHTALYWYRQSLGQGLEFLIYFQGNSAPDKSGLPSDRFSAERTGGSVSTLTIQRTQQEDSAVYLCASSGDRVGSYEQYFGPGTRLTVT.

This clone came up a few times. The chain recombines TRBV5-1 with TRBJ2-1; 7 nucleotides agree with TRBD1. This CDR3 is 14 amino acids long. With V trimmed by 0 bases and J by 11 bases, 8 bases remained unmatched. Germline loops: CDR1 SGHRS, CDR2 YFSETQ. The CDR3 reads CASSLDPTGIKQFF. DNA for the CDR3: TGCGCCAGCAGCTTGGACCCGACAGGGATAAAGCAGTTCTTC. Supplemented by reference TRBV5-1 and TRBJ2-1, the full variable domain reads KAGVTQTPRYLIKTRGQQVTLSCSPISGHRSVSWYQQTPGQGLQFLFEYFSETQRNKGNFPGRFSGRQFSNSRSEMNVSTLELGDSALYLCASSLDPTGIKQFFGPGTRLTVL.

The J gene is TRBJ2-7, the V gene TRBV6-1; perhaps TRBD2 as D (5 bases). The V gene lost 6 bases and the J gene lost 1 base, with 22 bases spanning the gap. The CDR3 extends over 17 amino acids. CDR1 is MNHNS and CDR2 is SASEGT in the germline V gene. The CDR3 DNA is TGTGCCAGCAGGGAAAAAGCCCCGGGGTTAGGATCCTACGAGCAGTACTTC. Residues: CASREKAPGLGSYEQYF.

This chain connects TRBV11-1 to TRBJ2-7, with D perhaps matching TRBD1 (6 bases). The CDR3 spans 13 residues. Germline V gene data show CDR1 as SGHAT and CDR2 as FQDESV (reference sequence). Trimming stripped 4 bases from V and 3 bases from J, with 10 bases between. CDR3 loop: CASSSRGFYEQYF. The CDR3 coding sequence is TGTGCCAGCAGCTCCAGGGGTTTCTACGAGCAGTACTTC.

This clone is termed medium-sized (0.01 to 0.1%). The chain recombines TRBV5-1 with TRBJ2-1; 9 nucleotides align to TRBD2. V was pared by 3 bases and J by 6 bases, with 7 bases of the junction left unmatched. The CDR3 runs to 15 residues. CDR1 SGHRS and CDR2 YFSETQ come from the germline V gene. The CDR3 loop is CASSSSGRSFNEQFF. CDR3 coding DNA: TGCGCCAGCAGCTCAAGCGGGAGGTCTTTCAATGAGCAGTTCTTC.

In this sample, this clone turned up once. The CDR3 reads CASNPGTSGSEPYNEQFF. CDR3 coding DNA: TGCGCCAGCAATCCAGGGACTAGCGGGAGTGAGCCCTACAATGAGCAGTTCTTC. The rearrangement links TRBV5-1 to TRBJ2-1, with TRBD2 matching 14 bases. This CDR3 is 18 amino acids long. CDR1 is SGHRS and CDR2 is YFSETQ in the germline V gene. V gave up 6 bases and J gave up 2 bases; unmatched junction bases: 10.

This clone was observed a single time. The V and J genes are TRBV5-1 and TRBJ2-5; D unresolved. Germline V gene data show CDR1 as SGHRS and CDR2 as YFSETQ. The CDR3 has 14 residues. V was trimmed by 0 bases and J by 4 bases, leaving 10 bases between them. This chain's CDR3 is CASSLVDGRETQYF. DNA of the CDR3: TGCGCCAGCAGCTTGGTTGACGGCCGAGAGACCCAGTACTTC.

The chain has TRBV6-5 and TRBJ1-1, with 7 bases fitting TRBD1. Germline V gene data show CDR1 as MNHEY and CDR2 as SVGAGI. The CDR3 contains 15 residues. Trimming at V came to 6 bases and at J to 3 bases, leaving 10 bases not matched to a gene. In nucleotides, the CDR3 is TGTGCCAGCAGGTACCAGGGGGGGGCGGACACTGAAGCTTTCTTT. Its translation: CASRYQGGADTEAFF.

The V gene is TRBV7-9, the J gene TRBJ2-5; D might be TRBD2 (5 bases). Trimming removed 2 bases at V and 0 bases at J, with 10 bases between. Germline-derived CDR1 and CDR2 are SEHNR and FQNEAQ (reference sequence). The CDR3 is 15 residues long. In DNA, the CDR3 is TGTGCCAGCAGCTTACGGGGAGCGTACCAAGAGACCCAGTACTTC. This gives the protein CASSLRGAYQETQYF.

CDR3 coding DNA: TGTGCCAGCAGTGACGGCGGGGGCCGGGATACGCAGTATTTT. It translates to CASSDGGGRDTQYF. The chain couples TRBV6-4 to TRBJ2-3, with TRBD2 as a possible D gene (7 bases). This CDR3 comprises 14 residues. The V gene's germline CDR1 is MRHNA and CDR2 SNTAGT. Trimming removed 2 bases at V and 6 bases at J, with 12 bases between.

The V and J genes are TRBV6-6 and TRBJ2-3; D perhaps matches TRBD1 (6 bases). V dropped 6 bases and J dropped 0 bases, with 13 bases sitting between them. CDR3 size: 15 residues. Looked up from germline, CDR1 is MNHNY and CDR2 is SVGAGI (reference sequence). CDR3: CASRLGQISTDTQYF. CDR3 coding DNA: TGTGCCAGCAGACTCGGACAGATTAGCACAGATACGCAGTATTTT.

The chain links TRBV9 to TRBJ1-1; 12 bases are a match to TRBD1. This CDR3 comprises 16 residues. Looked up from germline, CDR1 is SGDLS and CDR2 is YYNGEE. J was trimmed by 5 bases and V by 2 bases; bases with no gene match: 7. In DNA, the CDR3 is TGTGCCAGCAGCGTCCGGGACAGGGGGCTAGGAACTGAAGCTTTCTTT. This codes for CASSVRDRGLGTEAFF.

The CDR3 nucleotides are TGTGCCAGCTCACCGGACATGAACTACGAGCAGTACTTC. Protein product: CASSPDMNYEQYF. The chain joins TRBV18 to TRBJ2-7, with D perhaps TRBD1 (5 bases). In germline, CDR1 is KGHSH, CDR2 LQKENI. With 3 bases removed from V and 3 bases from J, the gap between germline ends came to 9 bases. The CDR3 is made up of 13 amino acids.

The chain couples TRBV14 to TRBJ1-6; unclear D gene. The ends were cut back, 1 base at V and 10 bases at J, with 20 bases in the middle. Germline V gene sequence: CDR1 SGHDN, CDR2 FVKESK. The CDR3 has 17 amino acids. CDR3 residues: CASSQAGVRPRRSPLHF. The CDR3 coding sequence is TGTGCCAGCAGCCAAGCTGGGGTCAGACCCAGGCGATCACCCCTCCACTTT.

This chain's CDR3 is CASSLEAGVGETQYF. The CDR3 coding sequence is TGCGCCAGCAGCTTGGAGGCGGGAGTGGGAGAGACCCAGTACTTC. J is TRBJ2-5 and V is TRBV5-1; 7 bases match TRBD2. Germline V lookup: CDR1 SGHRS, CDR2 YFSETQ. J lost 4 bases, V lost 0 bases, and 6 bases had no gene match. This CDR3 region has 15 residues.

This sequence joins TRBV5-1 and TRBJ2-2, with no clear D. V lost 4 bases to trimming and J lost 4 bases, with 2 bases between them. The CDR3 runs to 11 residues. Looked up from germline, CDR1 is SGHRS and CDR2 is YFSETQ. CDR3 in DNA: TGCGCCAGCAGCCGCACCGGGGAGCTGTTTTTT. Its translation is CASSRTGELFF.

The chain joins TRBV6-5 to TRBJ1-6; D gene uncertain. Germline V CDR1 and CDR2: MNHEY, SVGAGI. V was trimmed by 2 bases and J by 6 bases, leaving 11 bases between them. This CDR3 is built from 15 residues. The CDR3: CASSYEGISNSPLHF. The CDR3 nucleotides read TGTGCCAGCAGTTACGAGGGTATCTCTAATTCACCCCTCCACTTT.

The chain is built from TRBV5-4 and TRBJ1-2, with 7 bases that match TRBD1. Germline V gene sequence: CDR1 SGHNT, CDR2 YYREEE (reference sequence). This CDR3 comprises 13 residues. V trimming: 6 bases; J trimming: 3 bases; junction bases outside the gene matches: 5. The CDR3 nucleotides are TGTGCCAGCAACCGAGGGACAGACTATGGCTACACCTTC. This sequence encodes CASNRGTDYGYTF.

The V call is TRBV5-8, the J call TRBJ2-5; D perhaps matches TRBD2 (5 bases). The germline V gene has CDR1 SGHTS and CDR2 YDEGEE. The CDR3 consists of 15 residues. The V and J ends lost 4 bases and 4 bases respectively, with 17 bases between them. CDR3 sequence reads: CASSEASYARETQYF. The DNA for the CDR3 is TGTGCCAGCAGCGAGGCTAGCTACGCAAGAGAGACCCAGTACTTC.

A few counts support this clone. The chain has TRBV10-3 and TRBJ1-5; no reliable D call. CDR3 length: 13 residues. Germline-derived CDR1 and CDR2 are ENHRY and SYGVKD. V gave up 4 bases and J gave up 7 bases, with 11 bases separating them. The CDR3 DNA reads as TGTGCCATCAGTGTTGGACGGGGACAGCCCCAGCATTTT. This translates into CAISVGRGQPQHF.

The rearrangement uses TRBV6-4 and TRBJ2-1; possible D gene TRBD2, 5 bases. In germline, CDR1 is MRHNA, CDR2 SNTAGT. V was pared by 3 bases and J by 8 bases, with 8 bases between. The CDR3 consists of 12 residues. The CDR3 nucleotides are TGTGCCAGCAGTGAATCGGGGTATGAGCAGTTCTTC. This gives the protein CASSESGYEQFF.